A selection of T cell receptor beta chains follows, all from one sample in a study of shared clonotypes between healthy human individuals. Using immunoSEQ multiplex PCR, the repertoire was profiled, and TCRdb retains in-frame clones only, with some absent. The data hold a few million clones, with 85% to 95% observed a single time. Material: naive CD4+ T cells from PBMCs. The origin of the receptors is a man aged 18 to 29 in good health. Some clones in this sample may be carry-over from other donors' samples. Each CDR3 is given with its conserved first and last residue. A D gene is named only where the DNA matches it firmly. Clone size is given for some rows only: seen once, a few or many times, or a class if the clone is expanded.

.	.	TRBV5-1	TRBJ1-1	CASSSAGGTEAFF	TGCGCCAGCAGCTCCGCCGGGGGCACTGAAGCTTTCTTT
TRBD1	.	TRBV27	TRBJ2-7	CASGLRDRGSSYEQYF	TGTGCCAGCGGACTCCGGGACAGGGGGAGCTCCTACGAGCAGTACTTC
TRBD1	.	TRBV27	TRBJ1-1	CASGRQGNTEAFF	TGTGCCAGCGGACGACAGGGGAACACTGAAGCTTTCTTT
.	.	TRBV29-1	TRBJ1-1	CSESQGNTEAFF	TGCAGCGAGTCACAGGGGAACACTGAAGCTTTCTTT
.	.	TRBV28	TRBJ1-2	CASSLPGLRSEANYGYTF	TGTGCCAGCAGTTTACCAGGATTAAGGTCGGAAGCTAACTATGGCTACACCTTC
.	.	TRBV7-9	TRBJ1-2	CASSFEYGIVGYTF	TGTGCCAGCAGCTTTGAGTATGGAATTGTGGGCTACACCTTC
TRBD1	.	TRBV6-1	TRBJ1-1	CASTATGANTEAFF	TGTGCCAGCACCGCAACAGGGGCGAACACTGAAGCTTTCTTT
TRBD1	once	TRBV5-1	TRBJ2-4	CASSNTGGASQYF	TGCGCCAGCAGCAACACAGGGGGCGCTTCCCAGTACTTC
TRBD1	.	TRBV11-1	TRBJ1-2	CASRTDRDGYTF	TGTGCCAGCAGGACCGACAGGGATGGCTACACCTTC
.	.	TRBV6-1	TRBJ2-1	CASSERGREEFF	TGTGCCAGCAGTGAAAGGGGCAGGGAGGAGTTCTTC
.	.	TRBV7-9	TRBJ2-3	CASSLDELGTSRGTDTQYF	TGTGCCAGCAGCTTAGATGAGTTAGGGACATCGAGGGGCACAGATACGCAGTATTTT
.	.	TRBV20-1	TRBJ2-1	CSARKDNEQFF	TGCAGTGCTAGAAAGGACAATGAGCAGTTCTTC
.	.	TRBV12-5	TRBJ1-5	CASQGYSNQPQHF	TGTGCTAGTCAAGGCTATAGCAATCAGCCCCAGCATTTT
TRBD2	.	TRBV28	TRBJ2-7	CASSFLGGKVEQYF	TGTGCCAGCAGTTTTTTGGGGGGGAAGGTAGAGCAGTACTTC
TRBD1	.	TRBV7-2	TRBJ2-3	CASSLARTGGPTTQYF	TGTGCCAGCAGCTTAGCCCGGACAGGGGGCCCGACTACGCAGTATTTT
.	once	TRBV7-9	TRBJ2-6	CASSLRGTGANVLTF	TGTGCCAGCAGTCTAAGGGGTACTGGGGCCAACGTCCTGACTTTC
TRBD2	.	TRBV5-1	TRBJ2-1	CASSSPGGRAYNEQFF	TGCGCCAGCAGCTCCCCTGGGGGGAGGGCCTACAATGAGCAGTTCTTC
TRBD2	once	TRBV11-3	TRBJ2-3	CASSSPRGDLSTDTQYF	TGTGCCAGCAGCTCACCCCGGGGGGACCTTAGCACAGATACGCAGTATTTT
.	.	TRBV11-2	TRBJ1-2	CASSLGQNYGYTF	TGTGCCAGCAGCCTGGGACAAAACTATGGCTACACCTTC
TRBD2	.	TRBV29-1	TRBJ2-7	CSVKGLAGYEQYF	TGCAGCGTCAAGGGACTAGCGGGTTACGAGCAGTACTTC
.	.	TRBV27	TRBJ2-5	CASSYGETQYF	TGTGCCAGCAGTTATGGAGAGACCCAGTACTTC
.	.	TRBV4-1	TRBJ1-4	CASSQENLRATNEKLFF	TGCGCCAGCAGCCAAGAAAATTTACGCGCAACTAATGAAAAACTGTTTTTT